The present TCR beta chain was sequenced within a study of blood T cell repertoires in COVID-19. Study in general: The United States, Italy and Spain supplied acute and convalescent COVID-19 samples.

J lost 4 bases, V lost 4 bases, and 4 bases had no gene match. This CDR3 spans 14 amino acids. Germline V gene lookup returns CDR1 MDHEN and CDR2 SYDVKM. This clone was recorded only once. Original processing notes: The assay estimated nucleated cells by amplifying reference gene primers. Data came from immunoSEQ multiplex PCR; TCRdb stores just in-frame clones and leaves some out. D and trimming were read from the DNA, whereas the V and J calls and clone size are those reported in that table. This table holds some 250,000 clones, over 70% found once. The chain has TRBV28 and TRBJ1-2, with 9 bases lining up with TRBD1. Material: peripheral blood. This TCR derives from a man older than 75 with acute or convalescent COVID-19. This chain's CDR3 is CASSSGTGSYGYTF. CDR3 bases: TGTGCCAGCAGTTCCGGGACAGGGAGCTATGGCTACACCTTC.